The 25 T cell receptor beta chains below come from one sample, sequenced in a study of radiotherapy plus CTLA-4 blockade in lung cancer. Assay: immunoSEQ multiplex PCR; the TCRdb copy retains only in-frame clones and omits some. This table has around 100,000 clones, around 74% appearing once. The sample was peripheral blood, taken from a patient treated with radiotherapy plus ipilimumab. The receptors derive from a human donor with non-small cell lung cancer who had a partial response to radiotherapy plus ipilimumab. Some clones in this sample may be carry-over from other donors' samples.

DNA for the CDR3: TGTGCCACCAGCAGAGCCCGGACAGGGACCTACGAGCAGTACTTC. This gives the protein CATSRARTGTYEQYF. The chain is built from TRBV15 and TRBJ2-7, with 8 bases that match TRBD1. The germline V gene encodes CDR1 LNHNV and CDR2 YYDKDF (reference sequence). Trimming took 1 base from V and 2 from J; bases not matched to a gene: 4. The CDR3 extends over 15 amino acids.

CDR3 amino acids: CASSSSVSGTGGSSYEQYF. In nucleotides, the CDR3 is TGTGCCAGCAGTTCATCGGTCAGCGGTACGGGCGGGAGCTCCTACGAGCAGTACTTC. The genes are TRBV27 and TRBJ2-7, with TRBD2 matching 7 bases. Germline V gene sequence: CDR1 MNHEY, CDR2 SMNVEV (reference sequence). This CDR3 comprises 19 residues. Trimming cost V 4 bases and J 0 bases; bases outside gene matches: 18.

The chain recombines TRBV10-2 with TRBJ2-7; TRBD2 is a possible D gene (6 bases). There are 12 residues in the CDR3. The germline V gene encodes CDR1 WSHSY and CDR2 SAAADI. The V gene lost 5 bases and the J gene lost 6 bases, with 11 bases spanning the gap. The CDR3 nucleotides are TGCGCCAGCAGTCTGAGCGGGCGCGAGCAGTACTTC. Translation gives CASSLSGREQYF.

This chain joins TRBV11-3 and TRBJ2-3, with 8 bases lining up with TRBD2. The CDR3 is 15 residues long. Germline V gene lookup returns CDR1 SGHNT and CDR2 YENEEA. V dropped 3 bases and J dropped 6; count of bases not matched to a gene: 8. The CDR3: CASSFGSGIMDTQYF. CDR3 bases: TGTGCCAGCAGCTTTGGTAGCGGGATCATGGATACGCAGTATTTT.

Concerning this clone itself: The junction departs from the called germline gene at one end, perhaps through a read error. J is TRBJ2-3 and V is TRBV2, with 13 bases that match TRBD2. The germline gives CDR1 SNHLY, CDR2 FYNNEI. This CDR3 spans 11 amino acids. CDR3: CASSLGLAGSF. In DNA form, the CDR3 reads TGTGCCAGCAGTCTGGGACTAGCGGGAAGTTTT.

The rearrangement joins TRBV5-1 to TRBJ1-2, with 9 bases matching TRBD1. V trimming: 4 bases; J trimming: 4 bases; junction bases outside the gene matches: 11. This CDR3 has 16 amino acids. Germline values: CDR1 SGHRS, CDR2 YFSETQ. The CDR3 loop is CASSPGQGGVGYGYTF. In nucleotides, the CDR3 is TGCGCCAGCAGCCCGGGACAGGGTGGGGTAGGCTATGGCTACACCTTC.

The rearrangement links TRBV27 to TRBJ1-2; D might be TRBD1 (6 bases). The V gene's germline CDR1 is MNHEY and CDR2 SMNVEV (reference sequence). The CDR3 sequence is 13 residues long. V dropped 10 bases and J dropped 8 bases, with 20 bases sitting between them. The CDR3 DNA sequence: TGTGCCAACCCGGGACACAAGGCAAGGGGCTACACCTTC. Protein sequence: CANPGHKARGYTF.

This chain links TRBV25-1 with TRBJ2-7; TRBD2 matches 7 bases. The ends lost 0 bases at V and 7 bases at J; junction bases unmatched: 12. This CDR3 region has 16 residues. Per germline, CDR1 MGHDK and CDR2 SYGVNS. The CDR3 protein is CASSEYSGRGVFEQYF. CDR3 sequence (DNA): TGTGCCAGCAGTGAATACTCTGGGAGGGGAGTATTTGAGCAGTACTTC.

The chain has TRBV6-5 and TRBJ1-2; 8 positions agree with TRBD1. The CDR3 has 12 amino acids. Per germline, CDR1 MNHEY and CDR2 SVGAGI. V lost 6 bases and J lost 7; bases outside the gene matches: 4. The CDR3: CASSRTGFGYTF. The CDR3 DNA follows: TGTGCCAGCAGCCGGACAGGGTTTGGCTACACCTTC.

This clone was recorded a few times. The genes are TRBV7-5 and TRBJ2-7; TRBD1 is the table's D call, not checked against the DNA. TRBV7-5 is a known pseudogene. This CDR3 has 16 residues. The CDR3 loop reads CARSLKTGSATYEQYF. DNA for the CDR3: TGTGCCAGAAGCTTAAAAACAGGGTCAGCCACCTACGAGCAGTACTTC.

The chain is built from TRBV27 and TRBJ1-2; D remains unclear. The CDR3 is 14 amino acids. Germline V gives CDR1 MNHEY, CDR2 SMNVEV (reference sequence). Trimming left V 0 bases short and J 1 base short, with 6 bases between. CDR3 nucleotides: TGTGCCAGCAGTTTATCGCACAATAACTATGGCTACACCTTC. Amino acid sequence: CASSLSHNNYGYTF.

CDR3: CAAREGLDTQYF. CDR3 DNA sequence: TGTGCCGCCCGGGAGGGCCTAGATACGCAGTATTTT. The V call is TRBV30, the J call TRBJ2-3; 8 bases are shared with TRBD2. The germline V gene has CDR1 GTSNPN and CDR2 SVGIG (reference sequence). V dropped 8 bases and J dropped 5; count of bases not matched to a gene: 6. This CDR3 region has 12 residues.

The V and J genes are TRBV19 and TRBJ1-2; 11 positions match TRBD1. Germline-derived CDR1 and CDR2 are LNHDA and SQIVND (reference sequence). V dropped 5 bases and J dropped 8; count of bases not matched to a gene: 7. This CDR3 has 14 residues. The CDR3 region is CASSVDRGLLGYTF. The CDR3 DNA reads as TGTGCCAGTAGTGTGGACAGGGGGCTACTCGGCTACACCTTC.

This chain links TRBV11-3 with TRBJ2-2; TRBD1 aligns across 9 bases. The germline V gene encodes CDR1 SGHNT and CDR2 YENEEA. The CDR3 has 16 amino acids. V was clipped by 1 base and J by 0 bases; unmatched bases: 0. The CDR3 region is CASSLGQGANTGELFF. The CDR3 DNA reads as TGTGCCAGCAGCTTAGGACAGGGGGCGAACACCGGGGAGCTGTTTTTT.

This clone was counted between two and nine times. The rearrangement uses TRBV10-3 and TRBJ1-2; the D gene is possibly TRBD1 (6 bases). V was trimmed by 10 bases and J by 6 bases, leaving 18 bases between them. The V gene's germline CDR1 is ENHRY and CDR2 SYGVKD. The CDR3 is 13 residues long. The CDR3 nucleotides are TGTGCCACCCAGCGACAGGAAGGGGATGGCTACACCTTC. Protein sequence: CATQRQEGDGYTF.

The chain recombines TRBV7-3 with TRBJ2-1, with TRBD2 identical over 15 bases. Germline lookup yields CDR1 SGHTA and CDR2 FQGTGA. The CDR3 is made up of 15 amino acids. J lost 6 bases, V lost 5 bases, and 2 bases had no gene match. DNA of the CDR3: TGTGCCAGCAGCCTGGGACTAGCGGGAGGCAATGAGCAGTTCTTC. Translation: CASSLGLAGGNEQFF.

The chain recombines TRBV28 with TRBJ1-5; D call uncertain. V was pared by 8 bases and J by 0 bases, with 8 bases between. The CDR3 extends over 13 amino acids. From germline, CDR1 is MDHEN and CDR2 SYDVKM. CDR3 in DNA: TGTGCCAGCGCCCTCTATAGCAATCAGCCCCAGCATTTT. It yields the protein CASALYSNQPQHF.

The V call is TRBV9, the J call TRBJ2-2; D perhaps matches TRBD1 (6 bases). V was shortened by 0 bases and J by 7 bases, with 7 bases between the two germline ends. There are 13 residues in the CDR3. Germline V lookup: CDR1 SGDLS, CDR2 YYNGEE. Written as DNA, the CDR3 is TGTGCCAGCAGCGTAGTAGGGGGCGGGGAGCTGTTTTTT. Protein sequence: CASSVVGGGELFF. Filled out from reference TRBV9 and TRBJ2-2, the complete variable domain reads DSGVTQTPKHLITATGQRVTLRCSPRSGDLSVYWYQQSLDQGLQFLIQYYNGEERAKGNILERFSAQQFPDLHSELNLSSLELGDSALYFCASSVVGGGELFFGEGSRLTVL.

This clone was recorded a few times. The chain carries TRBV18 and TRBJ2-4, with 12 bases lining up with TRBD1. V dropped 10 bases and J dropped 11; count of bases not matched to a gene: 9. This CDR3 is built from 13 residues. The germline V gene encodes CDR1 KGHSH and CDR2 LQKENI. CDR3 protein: CATRPGQGAVQYF. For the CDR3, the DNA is TGTGCCACCCGCCCGGGACAGGGGGCAGTTCAGTACTTC.

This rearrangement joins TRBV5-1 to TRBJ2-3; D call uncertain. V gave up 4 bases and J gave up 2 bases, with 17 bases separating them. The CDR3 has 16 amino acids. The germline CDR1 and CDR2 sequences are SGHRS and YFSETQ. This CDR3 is CASSPNSNLITDTQYF. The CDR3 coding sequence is TGCGCCAGCAGCCCAAACTCCAACCTTATCACAGATACGCAGTATTTT. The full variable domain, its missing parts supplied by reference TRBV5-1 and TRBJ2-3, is KAGVTQTPRYLIKTRGQQVTLSCSPISGHRSVSWYQQTPGQGLQFLFEYFSETQRNKGNFPGRFSGRQFSNSRSEMNVSTLELGDSALYLCASSPNSNLITDTQYFGPGTRLTVL.

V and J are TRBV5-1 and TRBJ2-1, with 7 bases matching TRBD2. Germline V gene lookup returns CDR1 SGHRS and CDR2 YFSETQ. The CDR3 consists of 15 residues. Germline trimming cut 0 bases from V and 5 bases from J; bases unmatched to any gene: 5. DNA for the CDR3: TGCGCCAGCAGCTTGGAGCAGCGGGGTAACAATGAGCAGTTCTTC. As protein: CASSLEQRGNNEQFF.

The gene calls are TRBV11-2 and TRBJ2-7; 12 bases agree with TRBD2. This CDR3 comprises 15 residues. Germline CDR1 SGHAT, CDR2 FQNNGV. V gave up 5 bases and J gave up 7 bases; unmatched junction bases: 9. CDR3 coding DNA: TGTGCCAGCAGCCATAGACTAGCGGGAGTGGGGGAGCAGTACTTC. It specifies CASSHRLAGVGEQYF.

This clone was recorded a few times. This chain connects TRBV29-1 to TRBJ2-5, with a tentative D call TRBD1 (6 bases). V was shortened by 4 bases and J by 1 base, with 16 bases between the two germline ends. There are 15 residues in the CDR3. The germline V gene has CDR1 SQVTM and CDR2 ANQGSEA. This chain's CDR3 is CSVVLRHRAQETQYF. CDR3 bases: TGCAGCGTTGTTTTACGACACAGGGCCCAAGAGACCCAGTACTTC.

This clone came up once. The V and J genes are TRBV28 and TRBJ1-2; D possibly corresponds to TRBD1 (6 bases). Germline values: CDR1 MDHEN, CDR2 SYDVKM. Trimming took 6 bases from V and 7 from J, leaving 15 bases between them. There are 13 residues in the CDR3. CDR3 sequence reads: CASSPGDARGYTF. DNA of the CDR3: TGTGCCAGCAGCCCAGGGGACGCACGTGGCTACACCTTC.

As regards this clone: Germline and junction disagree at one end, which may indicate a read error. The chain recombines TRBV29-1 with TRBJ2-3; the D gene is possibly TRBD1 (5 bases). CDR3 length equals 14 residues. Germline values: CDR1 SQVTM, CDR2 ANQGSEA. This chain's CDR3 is CSVEGQGVGNTQYF. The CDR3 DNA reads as TGCAGCGTGGAAGGACAAGGGGTTGGGAATACGCAGTATTTT.